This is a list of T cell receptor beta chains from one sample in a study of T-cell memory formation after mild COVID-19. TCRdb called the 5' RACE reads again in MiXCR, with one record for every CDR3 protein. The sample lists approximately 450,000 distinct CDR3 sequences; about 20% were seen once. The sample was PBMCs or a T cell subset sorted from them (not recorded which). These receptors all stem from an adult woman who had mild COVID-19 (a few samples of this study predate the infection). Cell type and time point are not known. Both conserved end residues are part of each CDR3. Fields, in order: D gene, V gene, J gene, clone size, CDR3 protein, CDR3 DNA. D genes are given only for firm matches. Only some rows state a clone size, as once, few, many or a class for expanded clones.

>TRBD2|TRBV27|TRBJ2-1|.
CASSFFAGGPNEQFF
TGTGCCAGCAGTTTTTTTGCGGGGGGGCCTAATGAGCAGTTCTTC
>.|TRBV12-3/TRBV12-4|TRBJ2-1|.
CASRMTISSYNEQFF
TGTGCCAGCAGGATGACCATAAGCTCCTACAATGAGCAGTTCTTC
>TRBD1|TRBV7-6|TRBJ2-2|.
CASSYSRTGADTGELFF
TGTGCCAGCAGCTACTCTCGGACAGGAGCTGACACCGGGGAGCTGTTTTTT
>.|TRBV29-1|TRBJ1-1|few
CSVCDTEAFF
TGCAGCGTCTGTGACACTGAAGCTTTCTTT
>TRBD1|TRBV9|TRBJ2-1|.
CASSAGNSWDRSTYNEQFF
TGTGCCAGCAGCGCTGGAAACTCCTGGGACAGGTCAACCTACAATGAGCAGTTCTTC
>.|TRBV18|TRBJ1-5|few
CASSPERHLNQPQHF
TGTGCCAGCTCACCAGAAAGACATCTCAATCAGCCCCAGCATTTT
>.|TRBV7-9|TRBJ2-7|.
CASSIRQDLGMGEQYF
TGTGCCAGCAGCATTCGACAGGACCTGGGTATGGGGGAGCAGTACTTC
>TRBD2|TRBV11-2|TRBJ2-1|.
CASSIGRTSGGYNEQFF
TGTGCCAGCAGCATCGGTCGTACTAGCGGGGGATACAATGAGCAGTTCTTC
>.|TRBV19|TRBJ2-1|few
CASSGFNNEQFF
TGTGCCAGTAGTGGCTTCAACAATGAGCAGTTCTTC
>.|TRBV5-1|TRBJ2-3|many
CASSSQVTDTQYF
TGCGCCAGCAGCTCACAGGTTACAGATACGCAGTATTTT
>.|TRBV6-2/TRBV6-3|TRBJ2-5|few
CASRRGLVQETQYF
TGTGCCAGCAGACGCGGACTCGTCCAAGAGACCCAGTACTTC
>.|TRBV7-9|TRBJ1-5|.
CASSSSYDQPQHF
TGTGCCAGCAGCTCCTCGTACGATCAGCCCCAGCATTTT
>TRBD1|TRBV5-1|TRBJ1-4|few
CASSFSGQGPNEKLFF
TGCGCCAGCAGCTTTTCGGGACAGGGCCCTAATGAAAAACTGTTTTTT
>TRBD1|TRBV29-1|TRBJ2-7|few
CSAGTGASYEQYF
TGCAGCGCCGGGACAGGGGCCTCCTACGAGCAGTACTTC
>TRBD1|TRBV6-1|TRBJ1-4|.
CASSDSGTGGMDEKLFF
TGTGCCAGCAGTGACTCCGGGACAGGGGGCATGGATGAAAAACTGTTTTTT